These 27 T cell receptor beta chains were all obtained from the same sample, sequenced in a study of blood T cell repertoires in COVID-19. Generated by immunoSEQ multiplex PCR, the TCRdb table keeps only in-frame clones and is missing some. Counted here are some 150,000 clones, around 80% occurring once; the ten biggest clones make up 35% to 40%. The material sequenced was peripheral blood. These receptors were obtained from a human donor in a cohort sampled during active COVID-19.

This clone was found once. Other nucleotide sequences from this sample produce the same CDR3. The rearrangement links TRBV9 to TRBJ2-1; D perhaps matches TRBD2 (6 bases). CDR1 is SGDLS, CDR2 YYNGEE, per germline. The germline V and J ends were trimmed by 0 bases and 4 bases, with 11 bases remaining between them. The CDR3 length is 15 residues. CDR3 region: CASSVAGGSYNEQFF. The CDR3 nucleotides read TGTGCCAGCAGCGTAGCCGGGGGTAGTTACAATGAGCAGTTCTTC.

The sample holds a few counts of this clone. The CDR3 loop is CASSQGGQSYEQYF. In DNA form, the CDR3 reads TGTGCCAGCAGCCAAGGGGGACAGTCCTACGAGCAGTACTTC. This chain connects TRBV3-1 (or the pseudogene TRBV3-2) to TRBJ2-7, with 7 bases aligning to TRBD1. The CDR3 sequence is 14 residues long. The germline CDR1 and CDR2 sequences are LGHDT and YNNKEL (reference sequence). The junction had 1 base not matched to a gene; V was cut back by 1 base and J by 1 base.

This rearrangement joins TRBV11-3 to TRBJ2-3; possible D gene TRBD2, 6 bases. V was shortened by 4 bases and J by 4 bases, with 15 bases between the two germline ends. CDR1 and CDR2 (germline): SGHNT, YENEEA. The CDR3 runs to 15 residues. CDR3: CASSWSGTPPDTQYF. CDR3 nucleotide sequence: TGTGCCAGCAGCTGGTCCGGGACTCCCCCAGATACGCAGTATTTT. Based on the CDR3 plus reference TRBV11-3 and TRBJ2-3, the full variable domain is EAGVVQSPRYKIIEKKQPVAFWCNPISGHNTLYWYLQNLGQGPELLIRYENEEAVDDSQLPKDRFSAERLKGVDSTLKIQPAELGDSAVYLCASSWSGTPPDTQYFGPGTRLTVL.

The chain links TRBV7-6 to TRBJ2-2; the match to TRBD1 covers 11 bases. With 5 bases clipped from V and 5 bases from J, the junction kept 7 bases outside the gene matches. Per germline, CDR1 SGHVS and CDR2 FNYEAQ. The CDR3 contains 16 residues. The chain's CDR3 is CASSPGRDRGTGELFF. The CDR3 coding sequence is TGTGCCAGCAGCCCAGGCAGGGACAGGGGGACCGGGGAGCTGTTTTTT.

This clone was counted once. CDR3 in amino acids: CATSRDDSNTGELFF. Written as DNA, the CDR3 is TGTGCCACCAGCAGAGATGACTCTAACACCGGGGAGCTGTTTTTT. The rearrangement links TRBV15 to TRBJ2-2; D uncertain. The CDR3 covers 15 residues. Trimming removed 0 bases from V and 2 bases from J, with 7 bases in between. Germline values: CDR1 LNHNV, CDR2 YYDKDF (reference sequence). Looking up the rest from reference TRBV15 and TRBJ2-2 gives the full variable domain: DAMVIQNPRYQVTQFGKPVTLSCSQTLNHNVMYWYQQKSSQAPKLLFHYYDKDFNNEADTPDNFQSRRPNTSFCFLDIRSPGLGDTAMYLCATSRDDSNTGELFFGEGSRLTVL.

The genes are TRBV3-1 (or the pseudogene TRBV3-2) and TRBJ1-2; tentative D call: TRBD1 (6 bases). Trimming removed 0 bases from V and 7 bases from J, with 9 bases in between. This CDR3 has 13 residues. Germline V CDR1 and CDR2: LGHDT, YNNKEL (reference sequence). The CDR3 bases are TGTGCCAGCAGCCAAGAAGGGGGAAGTGGCTACACCTTC. Translation gives CASSQEGGSGYTF.

The chain has TRBV5-6 and TRBJ2-2; D perhaps matches TRBD1 (6 bases). Germline CDR1 SGHDT, CDR2 YYEEEE. Trimming removed 4 bases from V and 5 bases from J, with 12 bases in between. The CDR3 sequence is 14 residues long. The CDR3 bases are TGTGCCAGCAGCAGTTCAGGGGTTACCGGGGAGCTGTTTTTT. This codes for CASSSSGVTGELFF. The full variable domain, in which reference TRBV5-6 and TRBJ2-2 provide the parts outside the CDR3, is DAGVTQSPTHLIKTRGQQVTLRCSPKSGHDTVSWYQQALGQGPQFIFQYYEEEERQRGNFPDRFSGHQFPNYSSELNVNALLLGDSALYLCASSSSGVTGELFFGEGSRLTVL.

The V gene is TRBV2, the J gene TRBJ2-6; weak D call: TRBD2 (5 bases). The CDR3 runs to 20 residues. Looked up from germline, CDR1 is SNHLY and CDR2 is FYNNEI. V dropped 3 bases and J dropped 2 bases, with 23 bases sitting between them. The CDR3 is CASSEDGIERFFTGANVLTF. DNA of the CDR3: TGTGCCAGCAGTGAGGACGGGATTGAGCGATTCTTTACTGGGGCCAACGTCCTGACTTTC.

With respect to this clone: Germline is not matched at one junction end, which may reflect a read error. Here the CDR3 DNA reads TGCGCCAGCAGCCAACCGGGACTCCCCGGAACAGGTACGCAGTATTTT. The encoded protein is CASSQPGLPGTGTQYF. J is TRBJ2-3 and V is TRBV4-1; the D gene is possibly TRBD2 (6 bases). Germline V gene data show CDR1 as MGHRA and CDR2 as YSYEKL. The CDR3 sequence is 16 residues long.

This clone was seen a few times. This chain connects TRBV6-4 to TRBJ1-6, with D possibly being TRBD1 (5 bases). The germline gives CDR1 MRHNA, CDR2 SNTAGT. CDR3 length: 15 residues. The V gene lost 0 bases and the J gene lost 7 bases, with 10 bases spanning the gap. CDR3 sequence (DNA): TGTGCCAGCAGTGACTCGGACGGGGGGAATTCACCCCTCCACTTT. Residues: CASSDSDGGNSPLHF.

The chain recombines TRBV15 with TRBJ2-3; TRBD2 matches 14 bases. From germline, CDR1 is LNHNV and CDR2 YYDKDF (reference sequence). V was clipped by 5 bases and J by 3 bases; unmatched bases: 10. There are 18 residues in the CDR3. CDR3 sequence: CATSRGPRLAGGTDTQYF. CDR3 nucleotide sequence: TGTGCCACCAGCCGAGGCCCGAGACTAGCGGGGGGGACAGATACGCAGTATTTT.

The chain recombines TRBV14 with TRBJ2-1, with TRBD2 matching over 10 bases. Germline CDR1 is SGHDN and CDR2 is FVKESK. The CDR3 loop spans 23 amino acids. Trimming cost V 3 bases and J 6 bases; bases outside gene matches: 29. The CDR3 here is CASSHTLVLSEAGGPRVGNEQFF. CDR3 bases: TGTGCCAGCAGCCACACCCTCGTCCTCTCGGAAGCGGGGGGGCCTCGCGTTGGCAATGAGCAGTTCTTC.

This clone was picked up a small number of times. This rearrangement joins TRBV12-5 to TRBJ1-4, with 10 nucleotides matching TRBD1. The CDR3 extends over 14 amino acids. The germline V gene encodes CDR1 LGHNT and CDR2 FRNRAP. V dropped 5 bases and J dropped 8; count of bases not matched to a gene: 5. DNA of the CDR3: TGTGCTAGTGGTCAGGGACAGGGGAGAGAAAAACTGTTTTTT. As protein: CASGQGQGREKLFF.

CDR3 in amino acids: CASRTTDYSNQPQHF. The CDR3 DNA is TGTGCCAGCAGAACGACAGATTATAGCAATCAGCCCCAGCATTTT. The chain uses TRBV6-5 and TRBJ1-5, with D maybe TRBD1 (5 bases). This CDR3 region has 15 residues. Germline-derived CDR1 and CDR2 are MNHEY and SVGAGI. Trimming cost V 6 bases and J 0 bases, with 12 bases left between them.

This clone was found once. The V call is TRBV3-1 (or the pseudogene TRBV3-2), the J call TRBJ1-6; D not certain. Trimming cost V 2 bases and J 4 bases, with 6 bases left between them. The CDR3 totals 14 residues. Germline V gene data show CDR1 as LGHDT and CDR2 as YNNKEL (reference sequence). Written as DNA, the CDR3 is TGTGCCAGCAGCCAACAACAGTATAATTCACCCCTCCACTTT. Translated, it gives CASSQQQYNSPLHF.

The chain combines TRBV2 with TRBJ2-2; TRBD1 is a possible D gene (5 bases). The CDR3 sequence is 15 residues long. V was clipped by 4 bases and J by 0 bases, with 9 bases between them. CDR1 and CDR2 (germline): SNHLY, FYNNEI. The CDR3 loop is CASSVTASNTGELFF. The CDR3 DNA sequence: TGTGCCAGCAGTGTGACAGCCTCGAACACCGGGGAGCTGTTTTTT.

This clone was seen a few times. This sequence joins TRBV5-8 and TRBJ2-3; 8 nucleotides line up with TRBD1. After removal of 4 bases from V and 0 bases from J, the junction contained 7 bases not matched to a gene. The CDR3 length is 16 residues. Germline-derived CDR1 and CDR2 are SGHTS and YDEGEE. The CDR3 here is CASSIGTGRSTDTQYF. The CDR3 region has the DNA TGTGCCAGCAGCATCGGGACAGGAAGGAGCACAGATACGCAGTATTTT.

This sequence joins TRBV10-3 and TRBJ1-3; perhaps TRBD1 as D (5 bases). With 6 bases removed from V and 0 bases from J, the gap between germline ends came to 9 bases. Germline CDR1 and CDR2: ENHRY and SYGVKD. The CDR3 extends over 14 amino acids. The CDR3 protein is CAISAGISGNTIYF. The CDR3 DNA reads TGTGCCATCAGCGCAGGGATCTCTGGAAACACCATATATTTT.

The rearrangement joins TRBV2 to TRBJ2-3, with 11 bases lining up with TRBD1. CDR3 length: 15 amino acids. V lost 3 bases, J lost 5 bases, and 4 bases stayed unmatched. Looked up from germline, CDR1 is SNHLY and CDR2 is FYNNEI. The chain's CDR3 is CASSEGGQGVDTQYF. CDR3 nucleotides: TGTGCCAGCAGTGAGGGGGGACAGGGGGTAGATACGCAGTATTTT.

The genes are TRBV3-1 (or the pseudogene TRBV3-2) and TRBJ1-1, with 9 bases identical to TRBD1. CDR3 size: 15 residues. Germline CDR1 is LGHDT and CDR2 is YNNKEL (reference sequence). The junction had 3 bases not matched to a gene; V was cut back by 4 bases and J by 0 bases. The CDR3 sequence is CASSLRDRVNTEAFF. The CDR3, as DNA: TGTGCCAGCAGCCTCCGGGACAGGGTGAACACTGAAGCTTTCTTT.

The rearrangement links TRBV6-5 to TRBJ1-1; 8 bases are a match to TRBD1. Germline CDR1 and CDR2: MNHEY and SVGAGI. The CDR3 loop spans 13 amino acids. Germline trimming cut 11 bases from V and 4 bases from J; bases unmatched to any gene: 9. Here the CDR3 DNA reads TGTGCCGGCCAACCAGGGGGCGGCACTGAAGCTTTCTTT. This codes for CAGQPGGGTEAFF.

The chain links TRBV19 to TRBJ2-1; a weak D match, TRBD2 (6 bases). V was trimmed by 5 bases and J by 3 bases, leaving 11 bases between them. Germline V gene lookup returns CDR1 LNHDA and CDR2 SQIVND (reference sequence). The CDR3 totals 14 residues. The CDR3 bases are TGTGCCAGTAGTGCCCTCGGGAGCTACAATGAGCAGTTCTTC. Its translation: CASSALGSYNEQFF.

The genes are TRBV4-3 and TRBJ1-2; D might be TRBD1 (5 bases). V was clipped by 2 bases and J by 0 bases, with 10 bases between them. Germline values: CDR1 LGHNA, CDR2 YSLEER. CDR3 length equals 15 residues. In DNA, the CDR3 is TGCGCCAGCAGCCAACCAGGGCGGACTAACTATGGCTACACCTTC. Protein product: CASSQPGRTNYGYTF.

The V call is TRBV18, the J call TRBJ1-5; TRBD1 matches 7 bases. The trim removed 0 bases at V and 7 bases at J, leaving 9 bases unmatched. Germline V lookup: CDR1 KGHSH, CDR2 LQKENI. The CDR3 is 16 amino acids. DNA for the CDR3: TGTGCCAGCTCACCACCGGACAGGTTTAGGGGGCAGCCCCAGCATTTT. This translates into CASSPPDRFRGQPQHF.

The chain couples TRBV19 to TRBJ1-5; D uncertain. The V end lost 3 bases, the J end lost 3 bases, and 12 bases lay between the germline ends. This CDR3 is built from 15 residues. Germline V gene data show CDR1 as LNHDA and CDR2 as SQIVND (reference sequence). CDR3 region: CASSMFGETNQPQHF. Written as DNA, the CDR3 is TGTGCCAGTAGTATGTTTGGAGAAACCAATCAGCCCCAGCATTTT.

The chain's CDR3 is CASSLRGSNTEAFF. Here the CDR3 DNA reads TGTGCCAGCAGCCTGAGGGGGTCGAACACTGAAGCTTTCTTT. This chain joins TRBV14 and TRBJ1-1; maybe TRBD1 (6 bases). The CDR3 runs to 14 residues. Germline loops: CDR1 SGHDN, CDR2 FVKESK. V was cut by 4 bases and J by 1 base, with 10 bases left in between.

CDR3: CASSQDGTGELFF. The CDR3 nucleotides read TGTGCCAGCAGTCAGGATGGCACCGGGGAGCTGTTTTTT. This chain joins TRBV11-2 and TRBJ2-2; the D is unclear. The germline CDR1 and CDR2 sequences are SGHAT and FQNNGV. The germline V and J ends were trimmed by 6 bases and 4 bases, with 9 bases remaining between them. The CDR3 totals 13 residues.